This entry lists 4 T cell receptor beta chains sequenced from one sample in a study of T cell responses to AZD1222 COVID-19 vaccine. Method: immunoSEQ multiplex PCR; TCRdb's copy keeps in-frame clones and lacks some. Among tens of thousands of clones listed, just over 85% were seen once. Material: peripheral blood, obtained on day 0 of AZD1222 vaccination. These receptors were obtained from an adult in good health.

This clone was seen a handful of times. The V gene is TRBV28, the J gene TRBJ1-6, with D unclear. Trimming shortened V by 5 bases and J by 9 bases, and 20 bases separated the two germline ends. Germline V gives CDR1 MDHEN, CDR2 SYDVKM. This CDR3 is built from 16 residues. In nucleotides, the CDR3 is TGTGCCAGCAGTAGGGCAGGTCCCATGAGGTCTTCACCCCTCCACTTT. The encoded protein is CASSRAGPMRSSPLHF.

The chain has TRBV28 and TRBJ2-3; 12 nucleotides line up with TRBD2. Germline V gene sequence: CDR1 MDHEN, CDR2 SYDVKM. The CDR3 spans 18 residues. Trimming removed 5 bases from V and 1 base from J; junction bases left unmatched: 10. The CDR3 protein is CASSPLPGLAGRTDTQYF. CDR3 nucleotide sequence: TGTGCCAGCAGTCCTCTGCCGGGACTAGCGGGCCGCACAGATACGCAGTATTTT.

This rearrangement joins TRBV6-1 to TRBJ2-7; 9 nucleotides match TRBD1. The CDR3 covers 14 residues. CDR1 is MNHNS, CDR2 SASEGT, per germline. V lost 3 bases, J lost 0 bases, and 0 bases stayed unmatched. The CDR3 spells CASSETGGSYEQYF. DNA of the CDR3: TGTGCCAGCAGTGAGACAGGGGGCTCCTACGAGCAGTACTTC.

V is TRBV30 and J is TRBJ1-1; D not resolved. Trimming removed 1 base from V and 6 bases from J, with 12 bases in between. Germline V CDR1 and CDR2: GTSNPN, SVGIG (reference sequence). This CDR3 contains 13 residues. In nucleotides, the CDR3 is TGTGCCTGGAGTGCCGGTGGAGGGTCTGAAGCTTTCTTT. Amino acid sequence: CAWSAGGGSEAFF.